The 32 T cell receptor beta chains listed next were all sequenced from one sample in a study of glioma-infiltrating T cells. Amplification of TCR alpha and beta CDR3 regions from RNA used iRepertoire nested multiplex PCR. MiXCR was run by TCRdb on the multiplex PCR reads, yielding one entry per CDR3 protein. The data hold around 350,000 distinct CDR3 sequences, with less than 50% observed a single time. Material: glioma tissue, nonneoplastic brain tissue, or PBMCs (not recorded which). These receptor sequences come from a human donor with low-grade glioma or glioblastoma, undergoing nonglioma brain surgery, or in good health (not recorded which).

The rearrangement links TRBV4-3 to TRBJ2-1, with TRBD1 as a possible D gene (6 bases). Germline CDR1 reads LGHNA; CDR2 reads YSLEER. The CDR3 is 15 residues long. V was cut by 1 base and J by 8 bases, with 15 bases left in between. CDR3: CASSQGAGVFDEQFF. The CDR3 nucleotides are TGCGCCAGCAGCCAAGGGGCAGGGGTATTTGATGAGCAGTTCTTC.

This clonotype appeared a few times. The rearrangement links TRBV4-1 to TRBJ1-4, with a weak D call TRBD1 (5 bases). CDR1 is MGHRA and CDR2 is YSYEKL in the germline V gene. Trimming shortened V by 0 bases and J by 0 bases, and 14 bases separated the two germline ends. CDR3 length: 18 residues. The CDR3 DNA is TGCGCCAGCAGCCAAGACCAGGGACTTGGACCAACTAATGAAAAACTGTTTTTT. Protein sequence: CASSQDQGLGPTNEKLFF.

About this clonotype itself: The junction and the germline gene differ at one end; a read error may be behind it. The chain links TRBV2 to TRBJ2-2, with D possibly being TRBD1 or TRBD2 (6 bases each). The CDR3 is made up of 15 amino acids. The V gene's germline CDR1 is SNHLY and CDR2 FYNNEI. The CDR3 nucleotides are TGTGCCAGCATACCCCCGGGGGCGAAAACCGGGGAGCTGTTTTTT. Translated: CASIPPGAKTGELFF.

This chain joins TRBV6-2 or TRBV6-3 and TRBJ2-1; TRBD2 matches 7 bases. Germline V lookup: CDR1 MNHEY, CDR2 SVGEGT. V dropped 8 bases and J dropped 9; count of bases not matched to a gene: 16. The CDR3 is made up of 15 amino acids. This CDR3 reads CASYAAGAAYGEQFF. The CDR3, as DNA: TGTGCCAGCTACGCCGCGGGAGCCGCCTACGGTGAGCAGTTCTTC.

The chain couples TRBV25-1 to TRBJ2-1, with 14 bases that match TRBD2. This CDR3 is 17 amino acids long. Germline V gene lookup returns CDR1 MGHDK and CDR2 SYGVNS. The trim removed 4 bases at V and 12 bases at J, leaving 14 bases unmatched. CDR3 residues: CASSGAGTSGRWSVQFF. The CDR3 DNA reads TGTGCCAGCAGTGGTGCCGGGACTAGCGGGAGATGGAGTGTGCAGTTCTTC. Filled out from reference TRBV25-1 and TRBJ2-1, the complete variable domain reads EADIYQTPRYLVIGTGKKITLECSQTMGHDKMYWYQQDPGMELHLIHYSYGVNSTEKGDLSSESTVSRIRTEHFPLTLESARPSHTSQYLCASSGAGTSGRWSVQFFGPGTRLTVL.

This clonotype was counted between two and nine times. CDR3 residues: CATTLRGMGEQFF. CDR3 nucleotide sequence: TGTGCCACCACTCTTCGGGGTATGGGGGAGCAGTTCTTC. V and J are TRBV11-1 and TRBJ2-1, with a tentative D call TRBD2 (5 bases). This CDR3 has 13 amino acids. CDR1 and CDR2 (germline): SGHAT, FQDESV (reference sequence). V was clipped by 10 bases and J by 10 bases, with 20 bases between them.

Concerning this clonotype: This may be a read error: a much more frequent sequence differs by one nucleotide. This chain links TRBV24-1 with TRBJ2-3; D tentatively fits TRBD1 or TRBD2 (5 bases each). Germline CDR1 KGHDR, CDR2 SFDVKD. The length of the CDR3 is 16 residues. Trimming removed 4 bases at V and 2 bases at J, with 15 bases between. The CDR3 coding sequence is TGTGCCACCAGTGACCGGGGACGAGACTACACAGATACGCAGTATTTT. Amino acid sequence: CATSDRGRDYTDTQYF.

This clonotype appeared many times. V gene TRBV27 combines with J gene TRBJ2-1; 8 bases agree with TRBD1. Germline CDR1 MNHEY, CDR2 SMNVEV (reference sequence). The CDR3 totals 13 residues. Losses at the gene ends were 10 bases for V and 5 bases for J; bases not matched to a gene: 7. CDR3 residues: CATTDRVDNEQFF. CDR3 nucleotide sequence: TGTGCCACCACGGACAGGGTGGACAATGAGCAGTTCTTC.

With respect to this clonotype: Since a much larger clone is just one base distant, this may be a read error. The rearrangement uses TRBV6-1 and TRBJ2-7; D is perhaps TRBD2 (6 bases). The CDR3 is 13 amino acids. Germline CDR1 reads MNHNS; CDR2 reads SASEGT. Written as DNA, the CDR3 is TGTGCCAGCAAAGGGACGGGAGCCTACGAGCGGTACTTC. This gives the protein CASKGTGAYERYF.

This clonotype has a handful of counts. V and J are TRBV2 and TRBJ2-7; 8 positions agree with TRBD1. V gave up 3 bases and J gave up 5 bases; unmatched junction bases: 9. This CDR3 is 15 amino acids long. Germline CDR1 SNHLY, CDR2 FYNNEI. Written as DNA, the CDR3 is TGTGCCAGCAGTGATCGAAAGACAGGGGTCCACGAGCAGTACTTC. It encodes CASSDRKTGVHEQYF.

This sequence joins TRBV28 and TRBJ2-7, with D perhaps matching TRBD1 (6 bases). V shed 6 bases and J shed 2 bases, with 11 bases lying between them. There are 13 residues in the CDR3. Per germline, CDR1 MDHEN and CDR2 SYDVKM. In nucleotides, the CDR3 is TGTGCCAGCAGCCAGACAGGTGCCTACGAGCAGTACTTC. The encoded protein is CASSQTGAYEQYF.

The V call is TRBV5-1, the J call TRBJ2-2, with D maybe TRBD1 (6 bases). Germline CDR1 SGHRS, CDR2 YFSETQ. The V and J ends lost 0 bases and 1 base respectively, with 7 bases between them. CDR3 length: 15 amino acids. CDR3 DNA: TGCGCCAGCAGCTTGGTGACAGGGAACACCGGGGAGCTGTTTTTT. Translation: CASSLVTGNTGELFF. Full variable domain (rest looked up from reference TRBV5-1 and TRBJ2-2): KAGVTQTPRYLIKTRGQQVTLSCSPISGHRSVSWYQQTPGQGLQFLFEYFSETQRNKGNFPGRFSGRQFSNSRSEMNVSTLELGDSALYLCASSLVTGNTGELFFGEGSRLTVL.

CDR3 DNA sequence: TGTGCCAGCAGCGCCGTGACAGGGGGGGAGGAGACCCAGTACTTC. This encodes CASSAVTGGEETQYF. The rearrangement joins TRBV7-9 to TRBJ2-5, with TRBD1 identical over 9 bases. From germline, CDR1 is SEHNR and CDR2 FQNEAQ (reference sequence). After removal of 5 bases from V and 5 bases from J, the junction contained 9 bases not matched to a gene. The CDR3 is 15 residues long. The full variable domain, with the rest looked up from reference TRBV7-9 and TRBJ2-5, is DTGVSQNPRHKITKRGQNVTFRCDPISEHNRLYWYRQTLGQGPEFLTYFQNEAQLEKSRLLSDRFSAERPKGSFSTLEIQRTEQGDSAMYLCASSAVTGGEETQYFGPGTRLLVL.

The rearrangement links TRBV7-2 to TRBJ2-2, with TRBD2 matching 12 bases. CDR1 is SGHTA, CDR2 FQGNSA, per germline. CDR3 length: 16 amino acids. The J segment lost 6 bases and the V segment lost 5 bases, leaving 7 bases of the junction unmatched. CDR3 amino acids: CASSPTSGSYSGELFF. The CDR3 DNA reads as TGTGCCAGCAGCCCGACTAGCGGGAGTTACTCCGGGGAGCTGTTTTTT.

The chain carries TRBV19 and TRBJ2-1; 7 bases align to TRBD2. Germline CDR1 reads LNHDA; CDR2 reads SQIVND (reference sequence). The CDR3 sequence is 15 residues long. Unmatched junction bases numbered 11, after V lost 5 bases and J lost 7 bases. CDR3 nucleotide sequence: TGTGCCAGTAGTGGGGCGGGAGTGGGTCGAAATGAGCAGTTCTTC. The encoded protein is CASSGAGVGRNEQFF.

There are a few counts of this clonotype. V usage is TRBV4-3 and J usage is TRBJ2-7; a weak D match, TRBD1 (6 bases). V was pared by 0 bases and J by 4 bases, with 10 bases between. CDR3 size: 14 residues. CDR1 is LGHNA and CDR2 is YSLEER in the germline V gene. The CDR3 bases are TGCGCCAGCAGCCAAGACGCAGGGGTGTACGAGCAGTACTTC. It encodes CASSQDAGVYEQYF.

This clonotype came up a few times. This chain links TRBV15 with TRBJ2-7, with 9 bases lining up with TRBD1. Per the germline V gene, CDR1 is LNHNV and CDR2 is YYDKDF (reference sequence). With 4 bases clipped from V and 6 bases from J, the junction kept 7 bases outside the gene matches. The CDR3 totals 14 residues. CDR3 nucleotide sequence: TGTGCCACCAGCACCCGACGGACAGGGGTCGAGCAGTACTTC. Encoded protein: CATSTRRTGVEQYF.

The rearrangement uses TRBV28 and TRBJ1-2; maybe TRBD1 (5 bases). Deletions cut 11 bases from V and 8 bases from J, with 18 bases between. Germline V gene lookup returns CDR1 MDHEN and CDR2 SYDVKM. The CDR3 extends over 12 amino acids. The CDR3 loop is CACSRGSRGYTF. The CDR3 DNA reads as TGTGCCTGCTCTAGGGGTTCTCGGGGCTACACCTTC.

This clonotype was recorded at least ten times. The chain employs TRBV27 and TRBJ2-5; 16 bases agree with TRBD2. The CDR3 loop spans 16 amino acids. J was trimmed by 4 bases and V by 7 bases; bases with no gene match: 6. CDR1 and CDR2 from the germline V gene are MNHEY and SMNVEV (reference sequence). The CDR3 region is CASIGTSGRGAETQYF. In DNA form, the CDR3 reads TGTGCCAGCATCGGGACTAGCGGGAGGGGGGCAGAGACCCAGTACTTC.

This chain links TRBV7-9 with TRBJ1-2, with D perhaps TRBD1 (5 bases). Per germline, CDR1 SEHNR and CDR2 FQNEAQ (reference sequence). The CDR3 spans 14 residues. V lost 1 base and J lost 7, with 13 bases in between. This CDR3 reads CASSLEKTRGGYTF. The DNA of the CDR3 is TGTGCCAGCAGCTTAGAGAAGACTAGGGGTGGCTACACCTTC.

The chain joins TRBV11-2 to TRBJ2-1; the D is unclear. The CDR3 loop spans 14 amino acids. Trimming shortened V by 10 bases and J by 5 bases, and 18 bases separated the two germline ends. Per germline, CDR1 SGHAT and CDR2 FQNNGV. The CDR3, as DNA: TGTGCCACCAGGCTGGGCACCAGGAACAATGAGCAGTTCTTC. This translates into CATRLGTRNNEQFF.

This clonotype was found a few times. The J gene is TRBJ1-5, the V gene TRBV11-1; TRBD1 aligns across 8 bases. The CDR3 runs 15 residues. Trimming at V came to 7 bases and at J to 6 bases, leaving 11 bases not matched to a gene. Germline V CDR1 and CDR2: SGHAT, FQDESV (reference sequence). CDR3 in amino acids: CASTGGRGQGQPQHF. CDR3 DNA: TGTGCCAGCACCGGCGGCAGGGGGCAGGGTCAGCCCCAGCATTTT.

For this clonotype: A much more abundant neighbour one base away suggests this may be a read error. The V gene is TRBV6-6, the J gene TRBJ1-2, with unresolved D. The V end was cut by 2 bases, the J end by 8 bases, with 9 bases between. The CDR3 spans 12 residues. The germline gives CDR1 MNHNY, CDR2 SVGAGI (reference sequence). This CDR3 is CASSYVQEGYTF. The CDR3 nucleotides are TGTGCCAGCAGTTACGTTCAGGAGGGCTACACCTTC.

The chain has TRBV7-3 and TRBJ1-6, with D possibly matching TRBD1 (5 bases). V was pared by 2 bases and J by 10 bases, with 9 bases between. The CDR3 is 13 amino acids. The germline V gene encodes CDR1 SGHTA and CDR2 FQGTGA. The CDR3 region has the DNA TGTGCCAGCAGCTTACAGGGAGACTCACCCCTCCACTTT. It codes for CASSLQGDSPLHF.

Note on this clonotype: A much larger clone lies a single base off, so this may be a read error. The chain couples TRBV7-6 to TRBJ2-7, with D unclear. CDR1 and CDR2 from the germline V gene are SGHVS and FNYEAQ. The CDR3 covers 14 residues. The chain's CDR3 is CASSPRSASYKQYF. The CDR3 DNA follows: TGTGCCAGCAGCCCCAGAAGTGCCTCCTACAAGCAGTACTTC.

This chain joins TRBV20-1 and TRBJ2-3; D unresolved. The V gene's germline CDR1 is DFQATT and CDR2 SNEGSKA (reference sequence). V shed 5 bases and J shed 2 bases, with 11 bases lying between them. CDR3 size: 13 residues. CDR3 nucleotides: TGCAGTGCTCATACTTCCTACACAGATACGCAGTATTTT. It is translated as CSAHTSYTDTQYF.

As regards this clonotype: A much bigger clone sits one base away, suggesting this may be a read error. The chain recombines TRBV7-9 with TRBJ2-5; D is possibly TRBD1 (6 bases). In germline, CDR1 is SEHNR, CDR2 FQNEAQ (reference sequence). The CDR3 length is 15 residues. The ends were cut back, 4 bases at V and 3 bases at J, with 15 bases in the middle. CDR3 sequence (DNA): TGTGCCAGCAGCTCCAGGGCAGGGGCAGAAGAGACCCAGTACTTC. This sequence encodes CASSSRAGAEETQYF.

Regarding this clonotype: This may stem from a read error, because a much larger clone lies one nucleotide away. This chain uses TRBV28 with TRBJ2-5; D ambiguous. The CDR3 runs 15 residues. Between the trimmed V and J ends, which lost 8 bases and 3 bases, there was a span of 19 bases. The germline V gene encodes CDR1 MDHEN and CDR2 SYDVKM. The CDR3 sequence: CASGPMTGTKETQYF. The CDR3 bases are TGTGCCAGCGGTCCTATGACTGGAACAAAAGAGACCCAGTACTTC. The full variable domain, completed using reference TRBV28 and TRBJ2-5, is DVKVTQSSRYLVKRTGEKVFLECVQDMDHENMFWYRQDPGLGLRLIYFSYDVKMKEKGDIPEGYSVSREKKERFSLILESASTNQTSMYLCASGPMTGTKETQYFGPGTRLLVL.

The chain combines TRBV28 with TRBJ1-3, with D hard to call. Germline CDR1 and CDR2: MDHEN and SYDVKM. This CDR3 is built from 18 residues. The V end lost 3 bases, the J end lost 0 bases, and 18 bases lay between the germline ends. CDR3 DNA: TGTGCCAGCAGTTTCTTTGGCAGGAGCGTGAACTCTGGAAACACCATATATTTT. This sequence encodes CASSFFGRSVNSGNTIYF. The full variable domain, completed using reference TRBV28 and TRBJ1-3, is DVKVTQSSRYLVKRTGEKVFLECVQDMDHENMFWYRQDPGLGLRLIYFSYDVKMKEKGDIPEGYSVSREKKERFSLILESASTNQTSMYLCASSFFGRSVNSGNTIYFGEGSWLTVV.

This clonotype was recorded at least ten times. The V gene is TRBV28, the J gene TRBJ2-3; 8 nucleotides align to TRBD2. The CDR3 sequence is 14 residues long. CDR1 and CDR2 from the germline V gene are MDHEN and SYDVKM. J lost 5 bases, V lost 8 bases, and 9 bases had no gene match. As DNA, the CDR3 is TGTGCCAGCTCCGAGCGGGAGTTTCAAGATACGCAGTATTTT. This gives the protein CASSEREFQDTQYF.

This chain links TRBV30 with TRBJ1-4, with 8 bases that match TRBD1. The CDR3 is made up of 16 amino acids. The V segment lost 4 bases and the J segment 0 bases; nucleotides outside the gene matches: 7. Germline CDR1 GTSNPN, CDR2 SVGIG (reference sequence). The CDR3 DNA reads as TGTGCCTGGAACGGACAGGGATTACCAACTAATGAAAAACTGTTTTTT. Amino acids: CAWNGQGLPTNEKLFF.

This clonotype was counted between two and nine times. Here the CDR3 reads CASSPPRGSGINEQYF. The CDR3 DNA is TGTGCCAGCTCACCCCCCCGGGGCAGCGGGATCAACGAGCAGTACTTC. The chain recombines TRBV18 with TRBJ2-7, with 7 positions matching TRBD2. Germline V gene lookup returns CDR1 KGHSH and CDR2 LQKENI. The J segment lost 5 bases and the V segment lost 3 bases, leaving 13 bases of the junction unmatched. The CDR3 consists of 16 residues.